This entry lists 21 T cell receptor beta chains sequenced from one sample in a study of cytomegalovirus exposure and HLA in healthy donors. Both 60 Vbeta primers and 13 Jbeta primers went into the PCR. TCRdb's copy holds only in-frame clones and misses some; the assay was immunoSEQ multiplex PCR. The sample holds 150,000 to 200,000 clones, around nine tenths seen once. The sequencing sample was made of PBMCs. The receptors were sampled from a woman aged 18 to 35 in good health and CMV-seronegative.

This clone showed up just once. The chain carries TRBV6-1 and TRBJ1-2, with D hard to call. The CDR3 loop spans 14 amino acids. V was pared by 7 bases and J by 4 bases, with 16 bases between. From germline, CDR1 is MNHNS and CDR2 SASEGT. The CDR3 DNA reads TGTGCCAGCACCGACTTCGGAGGGCTCTATGGCTACACCTTC. This sequence encodes CASTDFGGLYGYTF.

The chain recombines TRBV10-1 with TRBJ1-2; weak D call: TRBD1 (6 bases). The germline V and J ends were trimmed by 5 bases and 2 bases, with 12 bases remaining between them. Germline values: CDR1 WNHNN, CDR2 SYGVQD (reference sequence). The CDR3 totals 14 residues. CDR3 protein: CASSPAGANYGYTF. The DNA for the CDR3 is TGCGCCAGCAGTCCCGCGGGGGCAAACTATGGCTACACCTTC.

A few counts support this clone. The V gene is TRBV4-1, the J gene TRBJ1-1, with 9 bases aligning to TRBD1. This CDR3 is 16 amino acids long. V trimming: 6 bases; J trimming: 4 bases; junction bases outside the gene matches: 12. Looked up from germline, CDR1 is MGHRA and CDR2 is YSYEKL. DNA for the CDR3: TGCGCCAGCAGGCCTACAGGGGGCAAGAGGATCACTGAAGCTTTCTTT. This encodes CASRPTGGKRITEAFF.

The rearrangement links TRBV7-5 to TRBJ1-2; TRBD1 is the table's D call and was not checked against the DNA. TRBV7-5 is deemed a pseudogene. The CDR3 has 16 residues. The CDR3 DNA follows: TGTGTCAGAAGCTTAGTATGGGGACAGGCTAACTATGGCTACACCTTC. Encoded protein: CVRSLVWGQANYGYTF.

The CDR3 is CASRPGTPSYEQYF. CDR3 sequence (DNA): TGTGCTAGTCGTCCGGGGACACCTTCCTACGAGCAGTACTTC. The chain links TRBV12-5 to TRBJ2-7, with D maybe TRBD1 (6 bases). The V and J ends lost 8 bases and 1 base respectively, with 15 bases between them. The CDR3 has 14 residues. The germline CDR1 and CDR2 sequences are LGHNT and FRNRAP.

The chain couples TRBV9 to TRBJ2-3, with 7 bases aligning to TRBD2. The CDR3 has 16 amino acids. Trimming took 0 bases from V and 2 from J; bases not matched to a gene: 6. Per germline, CDR1 SGDLS and CDR2 YYNGEE. CDR3 sequence reads: CASSVDGAGFTDTQYF. In DNA, the CDR3 is TGTGCCAGCAGCGTAGATGGAGCGGGGTTCACAGATACGCAGTATTTT.

The chain uses TRBV6-6 and TRBJ2-1; TRBD2 matches 16 bases. This CDR3 is 15 amino acids long. Germline CDR1 MNHNY, CDR2 SVGAGI (reference sequence). After removal of 5 bases from V and 6 bases from J, the junction contained 1 base not matched to a gene. CDR3: CASSGTSGRANEQFF. CDR3 nucleotide sequence: TGTGCCAGCAGTGGGACTAGCGGGAGGGCCAATGAGCAGTTCTTC.

Comments on this clone: Other DNA sequences in the same sample also yield this CDR3. The rearrangement joins TRBV5-4 to TRBJ1-1, with D perhaps matching TRBD1 (5 bases). V was shortened by 0 bases and J by 3 bases, with 9 bases between the two germline ends. CDR1 and CDR2 (germline): SGHNT, YYREEE (reference sequence). The CDR3 spans 14 residues. The CDR3 DNA follows: TGTGCCAGCAGCTTGGTCGGGGGGGACACTGAAGCTTTCTTT. Translated: CASSLVGGDTEAFF.

The CDR3 DNA reads as TGTGCCAGCAGCTTAGCCGGGACAGGAATCGGTAAAGCTTTCTTT. Its translation: CASSLAGTGIGKAFF. V gene TRBV7-6 combines with J gene TRBJ1-1; TRBD1 matches 8 bases. Germline loops: CDR1 SGHVS, CDR2 FNYEAQ. V gave up 0 bases and J gave up 9 bases; unmatched junction bases: 9. CDR3 length equals 15 residues. Full variable domain (remainder filled in from reference TRBV7-6 and TRBJ1-1): GAGVSQSPRYKVTKRGQDVALRCDPISGHVSLYWYRQALGQGPEFLTYFNYEAQQDKSGLPNDRFSAERPEGSISTLTIQRTEQRDSAMYRCASSLAGTGIGKAFFGQGTRLTVV.

DNA for the CDR3: TGTGCCAGCAGTGAAGGGGGGGGGAGGGCCTATTTT. Encoded protein: CASSEGGGRAYF. V and J are TRBV2 and TRBJ2-3; 7 bases fit TRBD2. V lost 1 base and J lost 15; bases outside the gene matches: 7. Per the germline V gene, CDR1 is SNHLY and CDR2 is FYNNEI. The CDR3 runs 12 residues.

The chain is built from TRBV6-1 and TRBJ2-7; D is undetermined. Germline loops: CDR1 MNHNS, CDR2 SASEGT. Trimming left V 2 bases short and J 2 bases short, with 10 bases between. The CDR3 sequence is 14 residues long. This CDR3 reads CASSESGSTYEQYF. In DNA, the CDR3 is TGTGCCAGCAGTGAATCGGGTTCCACCTACGAGCAGTACTTC.

The chain couples TRBV5-1 to TRBJ2-3; D may be TRBD2 (6 bases). Between the trimmed V and J ends, which lost 4 bases and 5 bases, there was a span of 11 bases. Germline CDR1 reads SGHRS; CDR2 reads YFSETQ. This CDR3 contains 13 residues. CDR3 coding DNA: TGCGCCAGCAGCCCAGGGAGGAGAGATACGCAGTATTTT. Encoded protein: CASSPGRRDTQYF.

The chain uses TRBV5-6 and TRBJ2-3; TRBD2 aligns across 13 bases. V was clipped by 2 bases and J by 2 bases; unmatched bases: 8. The germline gives CDR1 SGHDT, CDR2 YYEEEE. This CDR3 comprises 18 residues. DNA of the CDR3: TGTGCCAGCAGCTTTAGGACTAGCGGGAGTAATCCCACAGATACGCAGTATTTT. It encodes CASSFRTSGSNPTDTQYF. The full variable domain, in which reference TRBV5-6 and TRBJ2-3 provide the parts outside the CDR3, is DAGVTQSPTHLIKTRGQQVTLRCSPKSGHDTVSWYQQALGQGPQFIFQYYEEEERQRGNFPDRFSGHQFPNYSSELNVNALLLGDSALYLCASSFRTSGSNPTDTQYFGPGTRLTVL.

This chain connects TRBV7-9 to TRBJ2-7, with 9 bases identical to TRBD2. The germline V gene has CDR1 SEHNR and CDR2 FQNEAQ (reference sequence). CDR3 length: 15 residues. J lost 0 bases, V lost 6 bases, and 6 bases had no gene match. The CDR3 is CASRNLAGHSYEQYF. CDR3 DNA: TGTGCCAGCAGAAACCTAGCGGGGCACTCCTACGAGCAGTACTTC.

Concerning this clone itself: A read error may produce the germline difference seen at one junction end. The CDR3 DNA sequence: TGTGCCATCAGGGAGTTGGGGGGTCCCCTCCACTTT. Translated, it gives CAIRELGGPLHF. This chain joins TRBV10-3 and TRBJ1-6; possibly TRBD1 for D (5 bases). The germline CDR1 and CDR2 sequences are ENHRY and SYGVKD. The CDR3 consists of 12 residues.

The CDR3 bases are TGCGCCAGCAGTCAATCTTTCACACGCAATCAGCCCCAGCATTTT. It codes for CASSQSFTRNQPQHF. The rearrangement joins TRBV23-1 to TRBJ1-5; no clear D. TRBV23-1 is known as an ORF, though its function is uncertain. This CDR3 contains 15 residues. The ends were cut back, 0 bases at V and 2 bases at J, with 8 bases in the middle.

This clone occurred a few times. V usage is TRBV7-3 and J usage is TRBJ2-1, with 11 bases aligning to TRBD2. This CDR3 contains 15 residues. Germline CDR1 and CDR2: SGHTA and FQGTGA. Trimming took 6 bases from V and 9 from J; bases not matched to a gene: 10. CDR3 bases: TGTGCCAGCAGTCTGACTAGCGGGATACAGGGTGAGCAGTTCTTC. Its protein is CASSLTSGIQGEQFF. Supplemented by reference TRBV7-3 and TRBJ2-1, the full variable domain reads GAGVSQTPSNKVTEKGKYVELRCDPISGHTALYWYRQSLGQGPEFLIYFQGTGAADDSGLPNDRFFAVRPEGSVSTLKIQRTERGDSAVYLCASSLTSGIQGEQFFGPGTRLTVL.

Here the CDR3 reads CASSYRMGDSGSPLHF. The DNA of the CDR3 is TGTGCCAGCAGCTATCGGATGGGGGACTCGGGTTCACCCCTCCACTTT. The V gene is TRBV4-2, the J gene TRBJ1-6; D may be TRBD1 (5 bases). The germline gives CDR1 LGHNA, CDR2 YNFKEQ. Trimming removed 5 bases from V and 9 bases from J, with 20 bases in between. This CDR3 contains 16 residues.

A single count supports this clone. A junction end diverges from the germline sequence, so it may reflect a read error. J is TRBJ2-7 and V is TRBV28; unclear D gene. Germline V lookup: CDR1 MDHEN, CDR2 SYDVKM. The CDR3 length is 12 residues. CDR3: CASSSPSSEQYF. As DNA, the CDR3 is TGTGCCAGCAGTTCTCCCTCCTCCGAGCAGTACTTC.

The chain employs TRBV30 and TRBJ2-2, with 7 bases identical to TRBD1. V shed 2 bases and J 4 bases; nucleotides not matched to a gene: 4. CDR3 size: 14 residues. Germline V gives CDR1 GTSNPN, CDR2 SVGIG (reference sequence). CDR3 loop: CAWSFRGITGELFF. CDR3 sequence (DNA): TGTGCCTGGAGTTTCAGGGGGATCACCGGGGAGCTGTTTTTT. The variable domain in full, with the rest retrieved from reference TRBV30 and TRBJ2-2, is SQTIHQWPATLVQPVGSPLSLECTVEGTSNPNLYWYRQAAGRGLQLLFYSVGIGQISSEVPQNLSASRPQDRQFILSSKKLLLSDSGFYLCAWSFRGITGELFFGEGSRLTVL.

The chain joins TRBV11-2 to TRBJ1-1; D gene uncertain. CDR3 length: 12 residues. From germline, CDR1 is SGHAT and CDR2 FQNNGV. V gave up 5 bases and J gave up 4 bases, with 8 bases separating them. The CDR3 region has the DNA TGTGCCAGCAGCCGCCTAGGCACTGAAGCTTTCTTT. Its translation is CASSRLGTEAFF.